This T cell receptor (beta chain) is from a study of STAT5B mutations in CD4+ large granular lymphocyte leukemia. TCRdb's table, derived via immunoSEQ multiplex PCR, lists solely in-frame clones and lacks some. Of about 28,000 clones in the sample, 70% to 85% were seen once. Germline V gene sequence: CDR1 LNHDA, CDR2 SQIVND (reference sequence). This CDR3 contains 15 residues. The V end was cut by 6 bases, the J end by 2 bases, with 13 bases between. The TCR originated in a human donor in good health. What was sequenced was CD4+ T cells from blood buffy coats. The chain joins TRBV19 to TRBJ2-2, with D maybe TRBD2 (7 bases). The CDR3 DNA reads as TGTGCCAGTAGATCTCGGGGGGCCAACACCGGGGAGCTGTTTTTT. It specifies CASRSRGANTGELFF.